This TCR delta chain was recovered during a study of human gamma delta and Vdelta1 T cells. The V gene's germline CDR1 is TSWWSYY and CDR2 QGS. The junction had 7 bases not matched to a gene; V was cut back by 3 bases and J by 0 bases. The CDR3 covers 16 residues. As regards this clone: Its matching antigen is unknown.

TCRdb processed the PCR reads again with the CATT caller. The sample carries 6,000 or so delta-chain clones, roughly 40% recorded once. Study-level points and caveats: Polyclonal Delta One T cells reportedly showed broad cytotoxic targeting of acute myeloid leukemia.

The sequencing input was Vdelta1 gamma-delta T cells from blood grown in culture (DOT cells). V gene TRDV1 combines with J gene TRDJ1; TRDD2 matches at 7 bases. This receptor was identified in a human donor in good health. CDR3 nucleotides: TGTGCTCTTGGGGATGCTTCCTATACGTACACCGATAAACTCATCTTT. It codes for CALGDASYTYTDKLIF.